The present T cell receptor beta chain was sequenced within a study of blood T cell repertoires in COVID-19. There are 17 residues in the CDR3. V dropped 3 bases and J dropped 4; count of bases not matched to a gene: 10. The V gene's germline CDR1 is MGHRA and CDR2 YSYEKL. Assay used: immunoSEQ multiplex PCR; TCRdb lists only in-frame clones, some missing. This table holds fewer than 90,000 clones, approximately 90% found once. What was sequenced was peripheral blood. This chain uses TRBV4-1 with TRBJ2-2, with 8 bases that match TRBD1. This receptor was obtained from a man younger than 45 with acute or convalescent COVID-19. CDR3 nucleotide sequence: TGCGCCAGCAGCCACTCAGGACAGGGCAGTGGCACCGGGGAGCTGTTTTTT. Encoded protein: CASSHSGQGSGTGELFF.